The rows below give T cell receptor beta chains drawn from one sample of a study of shared clonotypes between healthy human individuals. TCRdb keeps only in-frame clones here, not all; method: immunoSEQ multiplex PCR. The sample contains 2 million to 2.5 million clones, over 85% of which appear only once. The sequenced sample consisted of naive CD4+ T cells from PBMCs. These receptors were obtained from a man aged 18 to 30 in good health. Some clones in this sample may be carry-over from other donors' samples. Both conserved end residues are part of each CDR3. The order of the fields is D gene, V gene, J gene, clone size, CDR3 protein, CDR3 DNA. The D gene is left open where the match is weak. Clone size is not always given. Where it is, it says once, few, many or a class for expanded clones.

d_gene: TRBD1; v_gene: TRBV5-1; j_gene: TRBJ1-1; abundance: .; CDR3aa: CASSKEDRATEAFF; CDR3nt: TGCGCCAGCAGCAAGGAGGACAGGGCGACTGAAGCTTTCTTT
d_gene: .; v_gene: TRBV6-5; j_gene: TRBJ2-1; abundance: .; CDR3aa: CASSRDSLSYNEQFF; CDR3nt: TGTGCCAGCAGTAGGGACTCCCTCTCCTACAATGAGCAGTTCTTC
d_gene: TRBD1; v_gene: TRBV11-3; j_gene: TRBJ2-7; abundance: once; CDR3aa: CASSLDTGTGDYEQYF; CDR3nt: TGTGCCAGCAGCTTAGATACCGGGACAGGGGACTACGAGCAGTACTTC
d_gene: .; v_gene: TRBV10-1; j_gene: TRBJ2-1; abundance: .; CDR3aa: CASSESPVYNEQFF; CDR3nt: TGCGCCAGCAGTGAGTCGCCAGTCTACAATGAGCAGTTCTTC
d_gene: .; v_gene: TRBV5-4; j_gene: TRBJ2-7; abundance: .; CDR3aa: CASSTTRGSRNEQYF; CDR3nt: TGTGCCAGCAGCACAACGAGGGGGAGTCGAAACGAGCAGTACTTC
d_gene: TRBD1; v_gene: TRBV15; j_gene: TRBJ1-2; abundance: few; CDR3aa: CATSHLTGVYGYTF; CDR3nt: TGTGCCACCAGCCACTTGACAGGGGTCTATGGCTACACCTTC
d_gene: TRBD2; v_gene: TRBV11-2; j_gene: TRBJ2-1; abundance: .; CDR3aa: CASSPRRLAGGNEQFF; CDR3nt: TGTGCCAGCAGCCCTCGTCGACTAGCGGGGGGCAATGAGCAGTTCTTC
d_gene: .; v_gene: TRBV7-2; j_gene: TRBJ2-5; abundance: .; CDR3aa: CASSPTLRPSPGTQYF; CDR3nt: TGTGCCAGCAGCCCTACCCTTAGGCCCTCCCCCGGAACCCAGTACTTC
d_gene: .; v_gene: TRBV9; j_gene: TRBJ2-5; abundance: .; CDR3aa: CASSVASNSGWETQYF; CDR3nt: TGTGCCAGCAGCGTAGCGTCGAACTCAGGGTGGGAGACCCAGTACTTC
d_gene: .; v_gene: TRBV6-5; j_gene: TRBJ2-5; abundance: .; CDR3aa: CASRVPGGQETQYF; CDR3nt: TGTGCCAGCAGGGTCCCCGGGGGCCAAGAGACCCAGTACTTC
d_gene: .; v_gene: TRBV19; j_gene: TRBJ2-3; abundance: .; CDR3aa: CATSGDTDTQYF; CDR3nt: TGTGCCACTAGTGGGGACACAGATACGCAGTATTTT
d_gene: .; v_gene: TRBV5-1; j_gene: TRBJ2-2; abundance: once; CDR3aa: CASSFREANTGELFF; CDR3nt: TGCGCCAGCAGCTTTAGGGAGGCGAACACCGGGGAGCTGTTTTTT
d_gene: .; v_gene: TRBV5-1; j_gene: TRBJ2-7; abundance: .; CDR3aa: CASRKEVSYEQYF; CDR3nt: TGCGCCAGCCGAAAAGAGGTCTCCTACGAGCAGTACTTC
d_gene: TRBD1; v_gene: TRBV28; j_gene: TRBJ1-1; abundance: .; CDR3aa: CASSFGGTGMNTEAFF; CDR3nt: TGTGCCAGCAGTTTCGGGGGGACAGGAATGAACACTGAAGCTTTCTTT
d_gene: TRBD2; v_gene: TRBV5-6; j_gene: TRBJ2-3; abundance: .; CDR3aa: CASRPADEREVTDTQYF; CDR3nt: TGTGCCAGCAGGCCGGCGGATGAGCGGGAGGTCACAGATACGCAGTATTTT
d_gene: TRBD2; v_gene: TRBV10-3; j_gene: TRBJ2-1; abundance: .; CDR3aa: CAISDLAGVNEQFF; CDR3nt: TGTGCCATCAGTGATTTAGCGGGGGTCAATGAGCAGTTCTTC
d_gene: .; v_gene: TRBV4-1; j_gene: TRBJ1-6; abundance: .; CDR3aa: CASSQDSQVWSPLHF; CDR3nt: TGCGCCAGCAGCCAAGATAGTCAGGTCTGGTCACCCCTCCACTTT
d_gene: TRBD1; v_gene: TRBV28; j_gene: TRBJ1-2; abundance: .; CDR3aa: CASRQPGGGGLGYTF; CDR3nt: TGTGCCAGCAGACAACCAGGGGGCGGAGGTCTTGGCTACACCTTC
d_gene: .; v_gene: TRBV28; j_gene: TRBJ2-5; abundance: .; CDR3aa: CASSFSGAAEETQYF; CDR3nt: TGTGCCAGCAGTTTTTCTGGGGCCGCGGAAGAGACCCAGTACTTC
d_gene: TRBD2; v_gene: TRBV7-3; j_gene: TRBJ2-1; abundance: once; CDR3aa: CASSSWTSPDNEQFF; CDR3nt: TGTGCCAGCAGCTCTTGGACTAGCCCGGACAATGAGCAGTTCTTC
d_gene: .; v_gene: TRBV14; j_gene: TRBJ2-1; abundance: .; CDR3aa: CASTQMGAEDEQFF; CDR3nt: TGTGCCAGCACCCAGATGGGAGCAGAGGATGAGCAGTTCTTC
d_gene: .; v_gene: TRBV7-9; j_gene: TRBJ2-6; abundance: .; CDR3aa: CASRTAGASGANVLTF; CDR3nt: TGTGCCAGCAGGACGGCCGGGGCGTCTGGGGCCAACGTCCTGACTTTC
d_gene: .; v_gene: TRBV18; j_gene: TRBJ1-3; abundance: .; CDR3aa: CASSQDLSGNTIYF; CDR3nt: TGTGCCAGCTCACAAGACCTCTCTGGAAACACCATATATTTT
d_gene: .; v_gene: TRBV5-1; j_gene: TRBJ2-7; abundance: .; CDR3aa: CASSLLSDTYEQYF; CDR3nt: TGCGCCAGCAGCCTTCTTAGCGATACGTACGAGCAGTACTTC
d_gene: .; v_gene: TRBV9; j_gene: TRBJ1-2; abundance: .; CDR3aa: CASSPDTALGDGYTF; CDR3nt: TGTGCCAGCAGCCCAGACACAGCCCTAGGGGATGGCTACACCTTC
d_gene: .; v_gene: TRBV18; j_gene: TRBJ1-2; abundance: .; CDR3aa: CASSTIDEPSNYGYTF; CDR3nt: TGTGCCAGCTCAACCATTGACGAACCATCTAACTATGGCTACACCTTC
d_gene: .; v_gene: TRBV28; j_gene: TRBJ1-1; abundance: .; CDR3aa: CASSPRRSRNTEAFF; CDR3nt: TGTGCCAGCAGTCCAAGACGGAGCCGGAACACTGAAGCTTTCTTT
d_gene: .; v_gene: TRBV7-8; j_gene: TRBJ2-2; abundance: once; CDR3aa: CASSPVTVNTGELFF; CDR3nt: TGTGCCAGCAGCCCGGTGACTGTAAACACCGGGGAGCTGTTTTTT
d_gene: .; v_gene: TRBV5-5; j_gene: TRBJ2-7; abundance: .; CDR3aa: CASSGTGTFSYEQYF; CDR3nt: TGTGCCAGCAGCGGAACCGGGACATTCTCCTACGAGCAGTACTTC
d_gene: .; v_gene: TRBV18; j_gene: TRBJ2-3; abundance: once; CDR3aa: CASCTSTDTQYF; CDR3nt: TGTGCCAGCTGTACTAGCACAGATACGCAGTATTTT
d_gene: .; v_gene: TRBV7-3; j_gene: TRBJ1-2; abundance: .; CDR3aa: CASSPAGSEGYTF; CDR3nt: TGTGCCAGCAGCCCGGCCGGGAGTGAGGGCTACACCTTC
d_gene: .; v_gene: TRBV6-1; j_gene: TRBJ2-1; abundance: .; CDR3aa: CAIARREYNEQFF; CDR3nt: TGTGCCATAGCGAGGAGGGAATACAATGAGCAGTTCTTC
d_gene: .; v_gene: TRBV28; j_gene: TRBJ2-7; abundance: .; CDR3aa: CASSSLRYEQYF; CDR3nt: TGTGCCAGCAGTTCTTTACGATACGAGCAGTACTTC
d_gene: TRBD2; v_gene: TRBV28; j_gene: TRBJ2-4; abundance: once; CDR3aa: CASSPPAGGVKNIQYF; CDR3nt: TGTGCCAGCAGCCCCCCAGCGGGAGGGGTCAAAAACATTCAGTACTTC
d_gene: .; v_gene: TRBV28; j_gene: TRBJ2-3; abundance: once; CDR3aa: CASLLGGWQYKVGTDTQYF; CDR3nt: TGTGCCAGCCTCCTGGGGGGATGGCAGTACAAAGTGGGCACAGATACGCAGTATTTT
d_gene: TRBD2; v_gene: TRBV7-2; j_gene: TRBJ2-7; abundance: .; CDR3aa: CASSEGSGRAFEQYF; CDR3nt: TGTGCCAGCAGCGAGGGTAGCGGGAGGGCCTTCGAGCAGTACTTC
d_gene: .; v_gene: TRBV4-3; j_gene: TRBJ2-5; abundance: .; CDR3aa: CASSPRGPRGETQYF; CDR3nt: TGCGCCAGCAGCCCCCGGGGCCCGAGAGGGGAGACCCAGTACTTC
d_gene: .; v_gene: TRBV5-1; j_gene: TRBJ2-7; abundance: .; CDR3aa: CASSFAHEQYF; CDR3nt: TGCGCCAGCAGCTTCGCCCACGAGCAGTACTTC
d_gene: .; v_gene: TRBV7-8; j_gene: TRBJ2-1; abundance: .; CDR3aa: CASSLAKAGAKEMQFF; CDR3nt: TGTGCCAGCAGCTTAGCGAAGGCAGGGGCTAAGGAAATGCAGTTCTTC
d_gene: .; v_gene: TRBV19; j_gene: TRBJ2-7; abundance: .; CDR3aa: CASSDGHEQYF; CDR3nt: TGTGCCAGTAGTGACGGCCACGAGCAGTACTTC
d_gene: TRBD2; v_gene: TRBV28; j_gene: TRBJ2-1; abundance: .; CDR3aa: CASTLPILAGVSNEQFF; CDR3nt: TGTGCCAGCACCCTACCCATCCTAGCGGGAGTAAGCAATGAGCAGTTCTTC
d_gene: TRBD2; v_gene: TRBV5-1; j_gene: TRBJ2-1; abundance: .; CDR3aa: CASSLGLAGYNEQFF; CDR3nt: TGCGCCAGCAGCCTCGGACTAGCGGGATACAATGAGCAGTTCTTC
d_gene: .; v_gene: TRBV10-1; j_gene: TRBJ1-5; abundance: .; CDR3aa: CASSGKGLDNQPQHF; CDR3nt: TGCGCCAGCAGTGGGAAAGGGCTGGACAATCAGCCCCAGCATTTT